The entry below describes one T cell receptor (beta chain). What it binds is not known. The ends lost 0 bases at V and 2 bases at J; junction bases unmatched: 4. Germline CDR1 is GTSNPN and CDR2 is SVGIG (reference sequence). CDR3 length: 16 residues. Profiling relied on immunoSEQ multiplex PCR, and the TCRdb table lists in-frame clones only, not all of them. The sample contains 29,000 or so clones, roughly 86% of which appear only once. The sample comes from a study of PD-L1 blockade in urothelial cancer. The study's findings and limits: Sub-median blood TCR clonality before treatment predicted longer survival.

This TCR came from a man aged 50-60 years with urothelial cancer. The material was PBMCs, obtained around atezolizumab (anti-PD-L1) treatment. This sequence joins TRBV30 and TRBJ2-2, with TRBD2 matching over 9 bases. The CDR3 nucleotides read TGTGCCTGGAGTGTGGGCGGGGGGGCAAACACCGGGGAGCTGTTTTTT. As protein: CAWSVGGGANTGELFF.